This TCR beta chain was sequenced in a study of CD8 T cells in ankylosing spondylitis. Study-level results: A number of the motif variants had already been described in reactive arthritis synovial fluid and blood. Significant enrichment of disease-linked clones was reported in matched ankylosing spondylitis synovial fluid. Several highly homologous variants formed a TCR beta motif that appeared characteristic of ankylosing spondylitis blood.

The TCR beta libraries were generated through quantitative 5'-RACE incorporating molecular barcodes. One entry per CDR3 protein, called by TCRdb with MiXCR from the 5' RACE reads. The table has 160,000 or so distinct CDR3 sequences, 9.8% seen once. The CDR3 covers 14 residues. Germline V gene data show CDR1 as SEHNR and CDR2 as FQNEAQ (reference sequence). The V gene lost 3 bases and the J gene lost 4 bases, with 12 bases spanning the gap. This clonotype was counted many times. Antigen: not known. Material for sequencing was blood, either unsorted or a sorted T cell fraction (not recorded which). This chain joins TRBV7-9 and TRBJ1-1; D gene ambiguous. This clonotype was obtained from a female donor with ankylosing spondylitis or in good health (not recorded which). The CDR3 loop reads CASSLGHGVTEAFF. CDR3 DNA: TGTGCCAGCAGCTTGGGCCATGGCGTCACTGAAGCTTTCTTT.